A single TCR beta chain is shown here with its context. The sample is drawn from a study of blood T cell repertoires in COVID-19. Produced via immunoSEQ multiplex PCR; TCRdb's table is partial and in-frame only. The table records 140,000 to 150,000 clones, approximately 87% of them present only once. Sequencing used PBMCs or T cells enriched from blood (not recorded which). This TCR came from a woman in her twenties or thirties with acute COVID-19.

The CDR3 here is CASSQGQISDTEAFF. CDR3 bases: TGTGCCAGCAGCCAAGGTCAGATCTCAGACACTGAAGCTTTCTTT. The V gene is TRBV3-1 (or the pseudogene TRBV3-2), the J gene TRBJ1-1; D gene ambiguous. The CDR3 runs 15 residues. Per germline, CDR1 LGHDT and CDR2 YNNKEL (reference sequence). Trimming stripped 1 base from V and 3 bases from J, with 12 bases between.